This T cell receptor (beta chain) was sequenced in a study of control samples from healthy donors and cancer patients. V gave up 1 base and J gave up 3 bases, with 9 bases separating them. The CDR3 extends over 14 amino acids. Germline CDR1 reads SGHTA; CDR2 reads FQGTGA. The protocol was immunoSEQ multiplex PCR, while the TCRdb copy is restricted to in-frame clones and leaves out a portion. Of tens of thousands of clones listed, 88% were seen once; the top ten hold 3.5% to 4%. Material for sequencing was blood. This TCR was sampled from a man aged 45-65 years in good health. V is TRBV7-3 and J is TRBJ1-1, with D hard to call. In DNA form, the CDR3 reads TGTGCCAGCAGCTTAAAGGGCCTGGACACTGAAGCTTTCTTT. Translation gives CASSLKGLDTEAFF.